This TCR beta chain is drawn from a study of cytomegalovirus exposure and HLA in healthy donors. The V end was cut by 5 bases, the J end by 3 bases, with 16 bases between. The CDR3 consists of 14 residues. Germline loops: CDR1 SQVTM, CDR2 ANQGSEA. Use of 60 Vbeta and 13 Jbeta primers characterized the PCR. The data were produced by immunoSEQ multiplex PCR, yet TCRdb's version contains in-frame clones alone and is incomplete. This sample has approximately 92,000 clones, with approximately 81% found just once. Sequencing input: PBMCs. This TCR derives from a girl aged 2-9 years in good health and CMV-seropositive. The chain recombines TRBV29-1 with TRBJ1-1; the D gene is possibly TRBD1 (6 bases). The CDR3 sequence: CSVFAGVLDTEAFF. The CDR3 DNA follows: TGCAGCGTTTTCGCAGGGGTTTTGGACACTGAAGCTTTCTTT. Combining the CDR3 with reference TRBV29-1 and TRBJ1-1 gives the whole variable domain SAVISQKPSRDICQRGTSLTIQCQVDSQVTMMFWYRQQPGQSLTLIATANQGSEATYESGFVIDKFPISRPNLTFSTLTVSNMSPEDSSIYLCSVFAGVLDTEAFFGQGTRLTVV.